This is a list of T cell receptor beta chains from one sample in a study of shared clonotypes between healthy human individuals. Assay used: immunoSEQ multiplex PCR; TCRdb lists only in-frame clones, some missing. The sample gives 2 million to 3 million clones, approximately 94% of which show up once; about 0.13% is in the top ten. Sequencing was performed on naive CD4+ T cells sorted from blood. The receptor set was obtained from a man younger than 35 in good health. The CDR3 runs from the conserved cysteine through the conserved F or W. D genes are given only for firm matches. Expanded clones get a size class; other rows say once, few or many, or leave the size out.

j_call	clone_size	v_call	d_call	cdr3_aa	cdr3_nt
TRBJ1-5	few	TRBV2	NA	CASGAKTQPQHF	TGTGCCAGCGGTGCTAAAACCCAGCCCCAGCATTTT
TRBJ2-5	NA	TRBV5-6	NA	CASSLGGVGETQYF	TGTGCCAGCAGCTTGGGAGGGGTTGGAGAGACCCAGTACTTC
TRBJ2-2	NA	TRBV6-5	NA	CASSYSGRVTGELFF	TGTGCCAGCAGTTACTCGGGCAGGGTAACCGGGGAGCTGTTTTTT
TRBJ2-1	NA	TRBV6-1	TRBD2	CASSVTSGIYEQFF	TGTGCCAGCAGTGTCACTAGCGGGATATATGAGCAGTTCTTC
TRBJ2-7	NA	TRBV7-2	NA	CASSLQDTYEQYF	TGTGCCAGCAGCTTACAGGACACCTACGAGCAGTACTTC
TRBJ2-1	NA	TRBV5-4	TRBD1	CASSWGQTGSPEQFF	TGTGCCAGCAGCTGGGGACAGACAGGGTCCCCTGAGCAGTTCTTC
TRBJ2-2	NA	TRBV6-6	NA	CASSYEGSNTGELFF	TGTGCCAGCAGTTACGAGGGTAGTAACACCGGGGAGCTGTTTTTT
TRBJ1-1	NA	TRBV6-5	NA	CASSYLGGGGTEAFF	TGTGCCAGCAGTTACCTCGGGGGTGGGGGCACTGAAGCTTTCTTT
TRBJ2-7	NA	TRBV5-1	NA	CASSLRRETWGEQYF	TGCGCCAGCAGCTTGCGCCGAGAGACCTGGGGCGAGCAGTACTTC
TRBJ1-6	NA	TRBV28	NA	CASSFAGAVNSPLHF	TGTGCCAGCAGTTTCGCCGGGGCAGTTAATTCACCCCTCCACTTT
TRBJ1-5	NA	TRBV19	NA	CASGTQGNQPQHF	TGTGCCAGTGGGACTCAGGGGAATCAGCCCCAGCATTTT
TRBJ1-3	NA	TRBV7-2	NA	CASSPEFSGNTIYF	TGTGCCAGCAGCCCAGAGTTCTCTGGAAACACCATATATTTT
TRBJ1-6	NA	TRBV12-5	NA	CASGTEQGTPLHF	TGTGCTAGTGGTACGGAACAGGGTACTCCCCTCCACTTT
TRBJ2-5	NA	TRBV7-2	TRBD2	CASSLFQTSGRAAETQYF	TGTGCCAGCAGCTTATTTCAGACTAGCGGGAGGGCCGCCGAGACCCAGTACTTC
TRBJ2-7	NA	TRBV5-1	NA	CASSSPGTRGYEQYF	TGCGCCAGCAGCAGCCCCGGGACCCGCGGCTACGAGCAGTACTTC
TRBJ2-5	NA	TRBV6-6	NA	CASSSPTGVMAQYF	TGTGCCAGCAGTTCTCCGACAGGCGTTATGGCCCAGTACTTC
TRBJ2-7	NA	TRBV6-5	NA	CASSYSRNTYEQYF	TGTGCCAGCAGTTACTCGCGGAACACCTACGAGCAGTACTTC
TRBJ2-5	NA	TRBV4-3	NA	CASSQEYGETQYF	TGCGCCAGCAGCCAAGAGTACGGGGAGACCCAGTACTTC
TRBJ1-5	NA	TRBV1	NA	CTSSQAGTGGNQPQHF	TGCACCAGCAGCCAGGCCGGGACAGGGGGCAATCAGCCCCAGCATTTT
TRBJ1-3	NA	TRBV6-5	NA	CASSSRGGGKENTIYF	TGTGCCAGCAGTTCCCGGGGGGGAGGGAAAGAAAACACCATATATTTT
TRBJ1-1	NA	TRBV19	TRBD1	CASSREGAGTEAFF	TGTGCCAGTAGTAGGGAGGGGGCTGGGACTGAAGCTTTCTTT
TRBJ1-1	NA	TRBV11-2	NA	CASSSQGGVTEAFF	TGTGCCAGCAGCTCTCAAGGGGGTGTTACTGAAGCTTTCTTT
TRBJ1-5	NA	TRBV23-1	NA	CASSKRPGGHPLNRGHQPQHF	TGCGCCAGCAGTAAACGCCCGGGGGGACACCCATTAAATAGGGGCCATCAGCCCCAGCATTTT
TRBJ1-4	NA	TRBV28	TRBD1	CATVQGLNEKLFF	TGTGCCACGGTACAGGGGCTTAATGAAAAACTGTTTTTT
TRBJ1-6	NA	TRBV5-4	NA	CASSLGWSGSPLHF	TGTGCCAGCAGCTTGGGATGGTCAGGATCACCCCTCCACTTT
TRBJ2-5	NA	TRBV10-1	NA	CASSESTHQETQYF	TGCGCCAGCAGTGAGTCGACTCATCAAGAGACCCAGTACTTC
TRBJ2-1	once	TRBV30	TRBD2	CAWSVAAGGPNEQFF	TGTGCCTGGAGTGTCGCAGCGGGAGGGCCGAATGAGCAGTTCTTC
TRBJ2-7	NA	TRBV5-1	NA	CASRAGAISYEQYF	TGCGCCAGCAGAGCAGGGGCAATCTCCTACGAGCAGTACTTC
TRBJ2-7	once	TRBV4-1	TRBD2	CASSQRTSGRVGEQYF	TGCGCCAGCAGCCAGAGGACTAGCGGGAGGGTCGGCGAGCAGTACTTC
TRBJ2-7	NA	TRBV28	NA	CASTLASGLQTGSYEQYF	TGTGCCAGCACCTTAGCCTCGGGACTTCAGACCGGCTCCTACGAGCAGTACTTC
TRBJ2-5	NA	TRBV27	NA	CASSFLLGGDLNF	TGTGCCAGCAGTTTTTTACTAGGAGGGGATCTGAACTTC
TRBJ1-2	NA	TRBV29-1	NA	CSEEQEGLGYTF	TGCAGCGAAGAACAGGAGGGGTTAGGCTACACCTTC
TRBJ1-1	NA	TRBV11-2	NA	CASSLVTGATEAFF	TGTGCCAGCAGCTTAGTTACTGGGGCGACTGAAGCTTTCTTT
TRBJ2-6	NA	TRBV7-8	NA	CASSLRGTGANVLTF	TGTGCCAGCAGCTTAAGGGGAACTGGGGCCAACGTCCTGACTTTC